The 4 T cell receptor beta chains below all came from one sample that was sequenced in a study of T cell responses to AZD1222 COVID-19 vaccine (dated by TCRdb to 2020 to 2022). The library was generated by the immunoSEQ multiplex PCR assay. The table comes from immuneACCESS by way of TCRdb, which keeps in-frame sequences with V and J called. Part of the clones is missing from these tables; in studies checked, under half for an unresolved V gene and the rest for unknown reasons. The sample table contains roughly 120,000 clones; only one count was recorded for roughly 88% of them. In total, the top ten clones hold about 4.9% of the sample. Reading the label with the study, this specimen's time point is: baseline before first vaccination. The input for sequencing was peripheral blood, taken on day 0 of AZD1222 vaccination. The receptors shown here come from an adult in good health.

V and J are TRBV9 and TRBJ2-1, with 12 bases aligning to TRBD1. V lost 0 bases and J lost 5; bases outside the gene matches: 6. The CDR3 totals 17 residues. Germline assignment: CDR1 SGDLS and CDR2 YYNGEE. Written as DNA, the CDR3 is TGTGCCAGCAGCGTAGGGGGGACAGGGGGCTCACACAATGAGCAGTTCTTC. It yields the protein CASSVGGTGGSHNEQFF.

Here the CDR3 reads CASSQTSGGGPDTQYF. The DNA of the CDR3 is TGTGCCAGCAGCCAAACTAGCGGGGGGGGTCCAGATACGCAGTATTTT. The chain is built from TRBV7-2 and TRBJ2-3; 13 positions match TRBD2. V shed 5 bases, J shed 4 bases, and the junction held 6 bases outside the gene matches. Germline CDR1 and CDR2: SGHTA and FQGNSA. The CDR3 contains 16 residues.

This rearrangement joins TRBV29-1 to TRBJ2-7; TRBD1 aligns across 7 bases. The trim removed 4 bases at V and 1 base at J, leaving 7 bases unmatched. There are 14 residues in the CDR3. The germline gives CDR1 SQVTM, CDR2 ANQGSEA. The CDR3 here is CSVVLQTGSYEQYF. In DNA, the CDR3 is TGCAGCGTTGTTCTGCAGACAGGGTCCTACGAGCAGTACTTC.

V and J are TRBV25-1 and TRBJ2-1; no reliable D call. The germline V gene has CDR1 MGHDK and CDR2 SYGVNS. Between the trimmed V and J ends, which lost 1 base and 2 bases, there was a span of 9 bases. The length of the CDR3 is 15 residues. The CDR3 DNA sequence: TGTGCCAGCAGTGAATTAACAGCTACCTACAATGAGCAGTTCTTC. Its protein product is CASSELTATYNEQFF. The whole variable domain, remainder taken from reference TRBV25-1 and TRBJ2-1, is EADIYQTPRYLVIGTGKKITLECSQTMGHDKMYWYQQDPGMELHLIHYSYGVNSTEKGDLSSESTVSRIRTEHFPLTLESARPSHTSQYLCASSELTATYNEQFFGPGTRLTVL.